Sequencing of this TCR beta chain was carried out in a study of T cells in Graves' hyperthyroidism and ophthalmopathy. Researchers took RNA transcripts and amplified the TCR beta CDR3 regions from them. The HTBI primer set served for first-round RT-PCR of the TCR CDR3. TCRdb itself ran the multiplex PCR reads through MiXCR, one entry per CDR3 protein. The sample lists about 500,000 distinct CDR3 sequences; around 14% were seen once. About this clonotype: Its specificity is not known.

Exclusions: uncontrolled infection, other autoimmune disease, pregnancy, lactation. General study results and limits: Most clonotypes expanded in thyroid above 0.001 were likewise present in blood. Stable hyperthyroidism was separated from ophthalmopathy by a model based on 13 V-J features.

The TCR comes from a woman aged 18-29 years with Graves' hyperthyroidism. The sequenced sample consisted of blood.

This chain's CDR3 is CASSAPPVGEQFF. The CDR3 nucleotides read TGTGCCAGCAGTGCTCCCCCGGTGGGTGAGCAGTTCTTC. This sequence joins TRBV2 and TRBJ2-1; D gene uncertain. V was clipped by 4 bases and J by 9 bases, with 13 bases between them. CDR3 length: 13 amino acids. Germline V gene lookup returns CDR1 SNHLY and CDR2 FYNNEI.